This T cell receptor beta chain emerged from a study of T cell repertoires in cytomegalovirus infection. Study-level results: Clonotype analysis showed dominance of the ex vivo response by HLA-C-restricted CMV-specific TCR beta clonotypes.

The V gene's germline CDR1 is LNHDA and CDR2 SQIVND (reference sequence). The CDR3 consists of 14 residues. Details on this clonotype: Antigen: not known. A junction boundary mismatches the germline segment, possibly from a read error.

TCRdb passed the reads through MiXCR, listing each CDR3 protein once. The table has hundreds of thousands of distinct CDR3 sequences, under 40% seen once. The sample in question was cultured CD8+ T cells from PBMCs, obtained from culture after CMV antigen stimulation. V gene TRBV19 combines with J gene TRBJ1-2; TRBD1 aligns across 10 bases. This sequence originates from a human donor in good health (CMV status not recorded). Some clones in this sample may be carry-over from other donors' samples. CDR3 sequence reads: CVSSDGTGDYGYTF. CDR3 bases: TGTGTCAGTAGTGACGGGACAGGGGACTATGGCTACACCTTC.